This record looks at one T cell receptor (beta chain) sequence and its context. The record originates from a study of blood T cell repertoires in COVID-19. As for the study in general: Acute and convalescent COVID-19 samples came from the United States, Italy and Spain. Sources were T cells, B-cell-depleted T cells, or PBMCs; the material itself was cDNA or gDNA.

In the original processing: From reference gene primer amplification, estimates of nucleated cell counts were derived. Method: immunoSEQ multiplex PCR; TCRdb's copy keeps in-frame clones and lacks some. The V and J calls and clone size come from that table; D and trimming were worked out from the DNA. The sample lists hundreds of thousands of clones, approximately 89% occurring once. Seattle researchers signed up patients amid active infection and tracked them longitudinally. This receptor was taken from a woman between 45 and 60 years old with COVID-19, enrolled during active disease. Material for sequencing was peripheral blood.

The CDR3 loop is CASREGAYEQYF. As DNA, the CDR3 is TGTGCCAGCAGGGAGGGAGCCTACGAGCAGTACTTC. The chain couples TRBV25-1 to TRBJ2-7, with D possibly TRBD2 on 6 matching bases. Per germline, CDR1 MGHDK and CDR2 SYGVNS. This CDR3 comprises 12 residues. Trimming pared 6 bases from V and 2 bases from J, leaving 8 bases between.